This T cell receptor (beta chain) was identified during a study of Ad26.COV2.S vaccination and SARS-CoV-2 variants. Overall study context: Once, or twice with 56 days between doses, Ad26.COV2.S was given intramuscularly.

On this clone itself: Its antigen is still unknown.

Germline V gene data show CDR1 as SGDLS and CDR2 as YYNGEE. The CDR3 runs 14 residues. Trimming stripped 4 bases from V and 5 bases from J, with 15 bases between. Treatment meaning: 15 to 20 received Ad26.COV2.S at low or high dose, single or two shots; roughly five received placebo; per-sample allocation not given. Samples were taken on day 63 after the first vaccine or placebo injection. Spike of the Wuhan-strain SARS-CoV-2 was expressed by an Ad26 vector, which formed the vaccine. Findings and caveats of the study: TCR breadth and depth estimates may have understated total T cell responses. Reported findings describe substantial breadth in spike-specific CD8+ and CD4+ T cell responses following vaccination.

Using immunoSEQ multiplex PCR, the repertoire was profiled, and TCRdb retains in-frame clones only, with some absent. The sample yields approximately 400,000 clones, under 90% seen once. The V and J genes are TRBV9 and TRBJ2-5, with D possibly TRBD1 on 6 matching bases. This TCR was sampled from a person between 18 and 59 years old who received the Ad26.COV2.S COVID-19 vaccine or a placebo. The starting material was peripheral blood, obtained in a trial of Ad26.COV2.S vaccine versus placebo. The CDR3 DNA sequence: TGTGCCAGCAGCATAGGGACACGTCAGGAGACCCAGTACTTC. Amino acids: CASSIGTRQETQYF.